This TCR beta chain was found in a study of blood T cell repertoires in COVID-19. This CDR3 region has 15 residues. CDR1 and CDR2 from the germline V gene are MNHEY and SVGAGI. V lost 0 bases, J lost 8 bases, and 16 bases lay in between. Here immunoSEQ multiplex PCR was the method, and the copy in TCRdb shows in-frame clones only, minus some. In the table there are about 240,000 clones, around 87% of which are singletons. The source is a man aged 55-75 years who had recovered from COVID-19. The sequencing sample was made of peripheral blood. The J gene is TRBJ1-2, the V gene TRBV6-5; unclear D gene. Written as DNA, the CDR3 is TGTGCCAGCAGTTACTCCATATCAGGTCTCAAGGGCTACACCTTC. Protein sequence: CASSYSISGLKGYTF.